This TCR beta chain was found in a study of identical twins. MiXCR, run by TCRdb on the 5' RACE reads, gives a single entry per CDR3 protein. Counted here are just over 450,000 distinct CDR3 sequences, 11% to 15% occurring once; the ten biggest clones make up about 0.54%. The V gene lost 5 bases and the J gene lost 2 bases, with 15 bases spanning the gap. Germline CDR1 and CDR2: GTSNPN and SVGIG (reference sequence). This CDR3 comprises 14 residues. This clonotype was counted between two and nine times. These records were also assigned to another study, of yellow fever vaccine responses in identical twins.

The receptor was isolated from a woman under 30 in good health. The specimen was CD4+ T cells sorted from blood. V and J are TRBV30 and TRBJ2-5; D is possibly TRBD1 (7 bases). CDR3: CAWGGTAVQETQYF. Here the CDR3 DNA reads TGTGCCTGGGGAGGGACAGCCGTACAAGAGACCCAGTACTTC.